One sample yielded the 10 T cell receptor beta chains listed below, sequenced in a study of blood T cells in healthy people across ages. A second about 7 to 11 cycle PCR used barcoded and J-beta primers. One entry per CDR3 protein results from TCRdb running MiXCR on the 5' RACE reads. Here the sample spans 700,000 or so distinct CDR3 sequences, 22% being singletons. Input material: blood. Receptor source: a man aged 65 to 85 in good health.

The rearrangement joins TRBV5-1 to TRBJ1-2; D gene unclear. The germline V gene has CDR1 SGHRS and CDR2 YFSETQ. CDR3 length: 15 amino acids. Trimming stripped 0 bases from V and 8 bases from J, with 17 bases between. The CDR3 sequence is CASSLAAEPGRGYTF. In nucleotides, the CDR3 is TGCGCCAGCAGCTTGGCAGCAGAACCAGGCCGCGGCTACACCTTC.

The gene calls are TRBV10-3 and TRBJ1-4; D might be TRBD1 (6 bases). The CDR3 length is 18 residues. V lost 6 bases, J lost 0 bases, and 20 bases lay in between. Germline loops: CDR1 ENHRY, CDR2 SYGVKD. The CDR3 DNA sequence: TGTGCCATCAGCCCTAACAGGGAATCGGGGGCAACTAATGAAAAACTGTTTTTT. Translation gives CAISPNRESGATNEKLFF.

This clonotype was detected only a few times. The CDR3: CSAAPGPTQFF. As DNA, the CDR3 is TGCAGTGCTGCTCCGGGACCGACACAGTTCTTC. This chain uses TRBV20-1 with TRBJ2-5; the D call may be TRBD1 or TRBD2 (5 bases each). The J call may be in error: the DNA end matches TRBJ2-1 better. Germline V CDR1 and CDR2: DFQATT, SNEGSKA (reference sequence). The CDR3 has 11 residues.

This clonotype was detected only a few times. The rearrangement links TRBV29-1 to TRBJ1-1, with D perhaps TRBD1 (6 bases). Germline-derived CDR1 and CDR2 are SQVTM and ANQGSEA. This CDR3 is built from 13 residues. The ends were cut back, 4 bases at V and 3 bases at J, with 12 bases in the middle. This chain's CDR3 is CSVGSDSYTEAFF. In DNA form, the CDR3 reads TGCAGCGTTGGTTCGGACAGTTACACTGAAGCTTTCTTT.

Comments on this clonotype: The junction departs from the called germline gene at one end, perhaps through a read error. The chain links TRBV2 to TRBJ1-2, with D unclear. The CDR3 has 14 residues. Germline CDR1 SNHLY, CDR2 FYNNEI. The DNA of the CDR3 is TGTGCCGGCAGTGAAAATTTGGGAGATCATGGCTACACCTTC. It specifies CAGSENLGDHGYTF.

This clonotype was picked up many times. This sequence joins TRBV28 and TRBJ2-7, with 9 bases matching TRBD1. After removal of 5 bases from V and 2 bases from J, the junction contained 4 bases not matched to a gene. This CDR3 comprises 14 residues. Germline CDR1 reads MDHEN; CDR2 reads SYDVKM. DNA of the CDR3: TGTGCCAGCAGTCCTCGGACAGGGGCCTACGAGCAGTACTTC. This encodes CASSPRTGAYEQYF.

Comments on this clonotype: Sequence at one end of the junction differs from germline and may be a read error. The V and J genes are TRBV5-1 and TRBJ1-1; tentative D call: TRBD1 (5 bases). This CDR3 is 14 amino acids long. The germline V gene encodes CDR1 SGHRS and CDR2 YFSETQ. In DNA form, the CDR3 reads TGCGCCTGCAGCTTGAGGCAGGGGAACACTGAAGCTTTCTTT. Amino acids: CACSLRQGNTEAFF.

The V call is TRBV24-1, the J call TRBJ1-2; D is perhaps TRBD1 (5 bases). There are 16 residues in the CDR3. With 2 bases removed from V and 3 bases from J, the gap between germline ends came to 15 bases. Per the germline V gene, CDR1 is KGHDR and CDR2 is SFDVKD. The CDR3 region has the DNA TGTGCCACCAGTGATTCTACGACGGACAAGGACTATGGCTACACCTTC. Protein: CATSDSTTDKDYGYTF.

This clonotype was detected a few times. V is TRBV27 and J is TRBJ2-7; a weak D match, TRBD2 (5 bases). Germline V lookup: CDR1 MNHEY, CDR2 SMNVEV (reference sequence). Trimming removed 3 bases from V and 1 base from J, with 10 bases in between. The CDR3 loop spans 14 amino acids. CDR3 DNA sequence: TGTGCCAGCAGTTTCTTCCGGGGTTCCTACGAGCAGTACTTC. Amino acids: CASSFFRGSYEQYF.

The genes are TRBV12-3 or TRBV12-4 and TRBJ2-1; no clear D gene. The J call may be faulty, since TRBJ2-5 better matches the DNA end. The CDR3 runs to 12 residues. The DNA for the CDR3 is TGTGCCAGCAGCACGTCAAAAGAGACCCAGTACTTC. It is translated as CASSTSKETQYF.